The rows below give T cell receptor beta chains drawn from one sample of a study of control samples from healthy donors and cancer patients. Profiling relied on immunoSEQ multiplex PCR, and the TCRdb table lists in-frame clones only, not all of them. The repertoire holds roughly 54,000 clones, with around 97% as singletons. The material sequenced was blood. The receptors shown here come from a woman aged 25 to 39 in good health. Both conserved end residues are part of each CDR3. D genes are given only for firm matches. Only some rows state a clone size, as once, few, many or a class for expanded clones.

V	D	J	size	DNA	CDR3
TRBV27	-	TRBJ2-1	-	TGTGCCAGCAGTTTATCGGAGGCCGGGGAGCAGTTCTTC	CASSLSEAGEQFF
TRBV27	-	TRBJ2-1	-	TGTGCCAGCAGTTTAGCCAGCGGACCTTCCTACAATGAGCAGTTCTTC	CASSLASGPSYNEQFF
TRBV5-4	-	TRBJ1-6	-	TGTGCCAGCAGCTCCGGGACCCTGTCTGCCCTCCACTTT	CASSSGTLSALHF
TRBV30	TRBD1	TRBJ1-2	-	TGTGCCTGGAGTAAGGACAGGTCTAACTATGGCTACACCTTC	CAWSKDRSNYGYTF
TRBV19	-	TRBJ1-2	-	TGTGCCAGTAGTATAGATCTTCAGAGTGGAGGGAACTATGGCTACACCTTC	CASSIDLQSGGNYGYTF
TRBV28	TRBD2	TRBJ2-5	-	TGTGCCAGCAGATCTCTAGCGGGACTGCAAGAGACCCAGTACTTC	CASRSLAGLQETQYF
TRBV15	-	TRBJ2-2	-	TGTGCCACCAGCAGAGATTCAGCTAGTGCCGGGGAGCTGTTTTTT	CATSRDSASAGELFF
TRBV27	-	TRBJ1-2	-	TGTGCCAGCAGCCCTGACGGATTGCTTGGTGGCTACACCTTC	CASSPDGLLGGYTF
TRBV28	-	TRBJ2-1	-	TGTGCCAGCAGTTTAGACAATTACAATGAGCAGTTCTTC	CASSLDNYNEQFF
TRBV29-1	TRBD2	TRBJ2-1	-	TGCAGCGTTGAAGGGAGCAGCGGGAGTCAGGACTATGAGCAGTTCTTC	CSVEGSSGSQDYEQFF
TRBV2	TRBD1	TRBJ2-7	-	TGTGCCAGCAGTCAAGACCTACAGGGGGGCCTACCCGAGCAGTACTTC	CASSQDLQGGLPEQYF
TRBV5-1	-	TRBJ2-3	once	TGCGCCAGCAGCTTGGAGTCTCCCAGGGCGCAGTATTTT	CASSLESPRAQYF
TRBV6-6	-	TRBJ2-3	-	TGTGCCAGCAGTTACGGGGGGAGCACAGATACGCAGTATTTT	CASSYGGSTDTQYF
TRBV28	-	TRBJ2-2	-	TGTGCCAGCAGTTTCTGGGGCCCGAACACCGGGGAGCTGTTTTTT	CASSFWGPNTGELFF
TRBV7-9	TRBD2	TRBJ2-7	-	TGTGCCAGCAGCCCCGGGACTAGTAGGTCCTACGAGCAGTACTTC	CASSPGTSRSYEQYF
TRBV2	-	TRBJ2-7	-	TGTGCCAGCAGTGTGGACGGGACGAGCTCCTACGAGCAGTACTTC	CASSVDGTSSYEQYF
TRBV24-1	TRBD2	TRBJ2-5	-	TGTGCCACCAGTGATCCTAGCGGGAGTGCTGAGACCCAGTACTTC	CATSDPSGSAETQYF
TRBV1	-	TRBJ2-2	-	TGCACCAGCAGCCCGCGGGGGACGGGTGCGAACACCGGGGAGCTGTTTTTT	CTSSPRGTGANTGELFF
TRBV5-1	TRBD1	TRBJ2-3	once	TGCGCTTGCAGCTTGGGACAGTCCACAGATACGCAGTATTTT	CACSLGQSTDTQYF
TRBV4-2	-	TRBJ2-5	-	TGTGCCAGCAGCCAACCTCCCAAGGGCCCCCAGGAGACCCAGTACTTC	CASSQPPKGPQETQYF
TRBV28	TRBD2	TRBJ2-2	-	TGTGCCAGCAGTTTAAGCGGGGGTACGAACACCGGGGAGCTGTTTTTT	CASSLSGGTNTGELFF
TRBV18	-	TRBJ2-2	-	TGTGCCAGCTCACCTTTAAAGCAACCGGGAGGGGAGCTGTTTTTT	CASSPLKQPGGELFF
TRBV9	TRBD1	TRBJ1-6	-	TGTGCCAGCAGGGGTACAGGGGATGGTTCACCCCTCCACTTT	CASRGTGDGSPLHF
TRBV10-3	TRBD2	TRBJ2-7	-	TGTGCCATCAGCTCTAGCGGGATTAGCTCCTACGAGCAGTACTTC	CAISSSGISSYEQYF
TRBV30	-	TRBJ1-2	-	TGTGCCTGGAGTGTTGACAGCTATGGCTACACCTTC	CAWSVDSYGYTF
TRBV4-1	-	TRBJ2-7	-	TGCGCCAGCAGCCATAAACAGGGCTACGAGCAGTACTTC	CASSHKQGYEQYF
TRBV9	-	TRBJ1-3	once	TGTGCCAGCAGCGCCTCCGGGACATCTGGAAACACCATATATTTT	CASSASGTSGNTIYF
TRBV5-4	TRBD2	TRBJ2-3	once	TGTGCCAGCAGCGAACTAACGACCCTAGCGGAGGTCACAGATACGCAGTATTTT	CASSELTTLAEVTDTQYF
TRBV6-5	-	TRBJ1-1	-	TGTGCCAGCAGGTTTCAGGGACCGAACACTGAAGCTTTCTTT	CASRFQGPNTEAFF
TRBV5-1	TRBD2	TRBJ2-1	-	TGCGCCAGCAGCTTGGTCCGCGGGAGCAGTAATGAGCAGTTCTTC	CASSLVRGSSNEQFF
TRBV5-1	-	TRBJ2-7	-	TGCGCCAGCAGCTTGTTCGCTCGAAGGCCAGGACTCTCCTACGAGCAGTACTTC	CASSLFARRPGLSYEQYF
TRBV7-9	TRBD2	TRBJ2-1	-	TGTGCCAGCAGCCTCCGGACTAGCGGGAGGGAGGTGGAGCAGTTCTTC	CASSLRTSGREVEQFF
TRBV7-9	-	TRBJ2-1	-	TGTGCCAGCAGCTTAAACTCCAACAATGAGCAGTTCTTC	CASSLNSNNEQFF
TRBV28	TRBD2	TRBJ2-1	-	TGTGCCAGCAGTTTACCGCGGGGACTAGCGGGAAACAATGAGCAGTTCTTC	CASSLPRGLAGNNEQFF
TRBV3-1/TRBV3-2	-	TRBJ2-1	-	TGTGCCAGCAGCCAAGTTGGTAGTGAGCAGTTCTTC	CASSQVGSEQFF
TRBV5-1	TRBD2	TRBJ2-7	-	TGCGCCAGCAGCAAAGGACTAGCGGGAGGACCCTTGGTATCCTACGAGCAGTACTTC	CASSKGLAGGPLVSYEQYF
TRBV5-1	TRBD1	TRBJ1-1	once	TGCGCCAGCAGCTGGCGCAACAGGGGGCAGGGTGAAGCTTTCTTT	CASSWRNRGQGEAFF
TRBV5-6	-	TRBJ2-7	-	TGTGCCAGCAGCAGCCCGGGAAATACCTACGAGCAGTACTTC	CASSSPGNTYEQYF
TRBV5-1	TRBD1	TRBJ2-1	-	TGCGCCAGCAGCCCCCCCGGGACAGGGGGCTTCAATGAGCAGTTCTTC	CASSPPGTGGFNEQFF
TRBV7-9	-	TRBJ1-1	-	TGTGCCAGCAGCAGCTTGATAGGGAAAACTGAAGCTTTCTTT	CASSSLIGKTEAFF
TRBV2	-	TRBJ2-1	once	TGTGCCAGCACGCGGACTAACGGCAATGAGCAGTTCTTC	CASTRTNGNEQFF
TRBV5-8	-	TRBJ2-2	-	TGTGCCAGCAGCTTGAAAGGACCTCTGAACACCGGGGAGCTGTTTTTT	CASSLKGPLNTGELFF
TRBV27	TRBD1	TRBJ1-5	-	TGTGCCACTCAAGGGGGCGCGGGGCCAGGCAATCAGCCCCAGCATTTT	CATQGGAGPGNQPQHF
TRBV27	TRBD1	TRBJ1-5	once	TGTGCCAGCAGTTCAGGACAGGGGGATCAGCCCCAGCATTTT	CASSSGQGDQPQHF
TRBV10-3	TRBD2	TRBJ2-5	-	TGTGCCATCAGTGGTACTAGCGGGAGGAGCGAGACCCAGTACTTC	CAISGTSGRSETQYF
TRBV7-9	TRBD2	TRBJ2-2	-	TGTGCCAGCAGTCCCGGACTAGCGGGAGGGAGGAACACCGGGGAGCTGTTTTTT	CASSPGLAGGRNTGELFF
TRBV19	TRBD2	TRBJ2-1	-	TGTGCCAGTAGTACACAAGCGGGAGGGTGGCGTGAGCAGTTCTTC	CASSTQAGGWREQFF
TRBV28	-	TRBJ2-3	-	TGTGCCAGCAATTCCCTTTTATCTAGCACAGATACGCAGTATTTT	CASNSLLSSTDTQYF
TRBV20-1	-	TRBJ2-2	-	TGCAGTGCTAGTGCACCTCCCGGGGAGCTGTTTTTT	CSASAPPGELFF
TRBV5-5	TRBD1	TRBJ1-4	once	TGTGCCAGCAGACTGGCTTTTGGGGACAGAAATGAAAAACTGTTTTTT	CASRLAFGDRNEKLFF
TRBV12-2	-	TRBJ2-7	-	TGTGCAAGTCGCTTCCAGGGACAGGGAGTCTACGAGCAGTACTTC	CASRFQGQGVYEQYF
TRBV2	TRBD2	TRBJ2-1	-	TGTGCCAGCAGTGAAAGGCGGGAGGGGAAGCCTGAGCAGTTCTTC	CASSERREGKPEQFF
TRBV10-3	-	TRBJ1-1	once	TGTGCCATCAGCGAACGAAACACTGAAGCTTTCTTT	CAISERNTEAFF
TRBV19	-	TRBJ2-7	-	TGTGCCTCCGGGACGGGCACCAAGCTCTACGAGCAGTACTTC	CASGTGTKLYEQYF
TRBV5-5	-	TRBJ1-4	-	TGTGCCAGCAGCTTGGGCACCGCAACTAATGAAAAACTGTTTTTT	CASSLGTATNEKLFF
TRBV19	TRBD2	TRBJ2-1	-	TGTGCCAGTAGTTTTCGGGACTACTCCTACAATGAGCAGTTCTTC	CASSFRDYSYNEQFF
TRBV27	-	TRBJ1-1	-	TGTGCCAGCAGCCCCCTCCGTCCTCAGGGTACCACTGAAGCTTTCTTT	CASSPLRPQGTTEAFF
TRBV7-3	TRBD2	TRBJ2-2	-	TGTGCCAGCAGCTCCGGACTAGCGGGGAACACCGGGGAGCTGTTTTTT	CASSSGLAGNTGELFF
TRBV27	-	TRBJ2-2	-	TGTGCCAGCAGTCCCAGAGGCGCGAACACCGGGGAGCTGTTTTTT	CASSPRGANTGELFF